A selection of T cell receptor beta chains follows, all from one sample in a study of T-cell reconstitution after alpha-beta-depleted transplantation in children. TCRdb ran MiXCR on the PCR reads and lists one entry per CDR3 protein. This table holds 450,000 to 600,000 distinct CDR3 sequences, 32% found once. Sequencing was performed on PBMCs from the stem cell graft donor, taken from the stem cell graft. The receptors were sampled from a human donor who donated a stem cell graft to a child with aplastic anemia. Each CDR3 is given with its conserved first and last residue. D genes are given only for firm matches. Part of the rows lack a size; the others show once, few, many or a class for expanded clones.

V gene	clone size	J gene	D gene	CDR3 length	CDR3 DNA	CDR3 protein
TRBV29-1	few	TRBJ1-4	TRBD1	13	TGCAGCGGGATGGACAGGGGTAATGAAAAACTGTTTTTT	CSGMDRGNEKLFF
TRBV9	NA	TRBJ2-7	TRBD2	15	TGTGCCAGCAGCACACGTGCTAGCGGGGGAGACGAGCAGTACTTC	CASSTRASGGDEQYF
TRBV27	NA	TRBJ2-1	TRBD2	14	TGTGCCAGCAGTTTAGGGACTAGCGTTGCTGAGCAGTTCTTC	CASSLGTSVAEQFF
TRBV28	few	TRBJ2-7	NA	14	TGTGCCTCTAGACTAAACTTGGGGCCCTACGAGCAGTACTTC	CASRLNLGPYEQYF
TRBV7-8	few	TRBJ2-7	TRBD1	15	TGTGCCAGCAGCTTAGCGTGGCAGGGGGCGAGGGAGCAGTACTTC	CASSLAWQGAREQYF
TRBV12-3/TRBV12-4	NA	TRBJ1-5	TRBD1	15	TGTGCCAGCAGCGAACGACAGGGGATTAATCAGCCCCAGCATTTT	CASSERQGINQPQHF
TRBV9	few	TRBJ1-5	NA	13	TGTGCCAGCCCCCCGATGTCGGGTAAGCCCCAGCATTTT	CASPPMSGKPQHF
TRBV29-1	NA	TRBJ2-1	NA	18	TGCAGCGTTGAAGTTGGGGCTCTCTTCCCTAGCTCCTACAATGAGCAGTTCTTC	CSVEVGALFPSSYNEQFF
TRBV9	NA	TRBJ2-7	TRBD1	14	TGTGCCAGCAGCCCGAATACCAGGGGGTCCGAGCAGTACTTC	CASSPNTRGSEQYF
TRBV20-1	NA	TRBJ2-3	NA	15	TGCAGCTTCTGGGGCCGGGCCGCAGGCACAGATACGCAGTATTTT	CSFWGRAAGTDTQYF
TRBV5-6	few	TRBJ1-5	NA	14	TGTGCCAGCAGCTTAGTGGGGCGCAATCAGCCCCAGCATTTT	CASSLVGRNQPQHF
TRBV12-3/TRBV12-4	NA	TRBJ1-2	NA	15	TGTGCCAGCAGTTTCCCGGGACTGGGGCTCTATGGCTACACCTTC	CASSFPGLGLYGYTF
TRBV12-3/TRBV12-4	few	TRBJ2-7	NA	14	TGTGCCAGCCGTTCCTCGGGGCAGTCTAACGAGCAGTACTTC	CASRSSGQSNEQYF
TRBV12-3/TRBV12-4	NA	TRBJ1-1	TRBD1	14	TGTGCCAGCAGCCCAGGGAGACAGGGAGTTGAAGCTTTCTTT	CASSPGRQGVEAFF
TRBV20-1	few	TRBJ2-3	NA	15	TGCAGTGCTAGAGACCGTGTTTTCAGCACAGATACGCAGTATTTT	CSARDRVFSTDTQYF
TRBV5-8	NA	TRBJ2-7	TRBD1	17	TGTGCCAGCAGCCCCGGATTGGCCCCGGGACAGGGCTCCGAGCAGTACTTC	CASSPGLAPGQGSEQYF
TRBV5-1	few	TRBJ1-2	TRBD1	15	TGCGCCAGCAGCTTCGAGGGGGCTCGTAACTATGGCTACACCTTC	CASSFEGARNYGYTF
TRBV20-1	few	TRBJ2-7	NA	14	TGCAGTCCCTCCGGATGGCCGACCTCCTACGAGCAGTACTTC	CSPSGWPTSYEQYF
TRBV6-2/TRBV6-3	NA	TRBJ2-1	TRBD2	16	TGTGCCAGCAGTTCCGGCGGTAGCGGGAGTATCAATGAGCAGTTCTTC	CASSSGGSGSINEQFF
TRBV9	NA	TRBJ2-7	NA	14	TGTGCCAGCAGCGTAGGACGGATAAACTACGAGCAGTACTTC	CASSVGRINYEQYF
TRBV19	once	TRBJ2-1	TRBD2	12	TGTGCCAGTAGCCCGGGGGGTCATGAGCAGTTCTTC	CASSPGGHEQFF
TRBV4-3	few	TRBJ2-5	NA	14	TGCGCCAGCAGCCAAGTGGGGGATCCGGAGACCCAGTACTTC	CASSQVGDPETQYF
TRBV20-1	once	TRBJ2-1	NA	11	TGCAGGGGGGCAGGGAACAATGAGCAGTTCTTC	CRGAGNNEQFF
TRBV6-1	few	TRBJ1-1	TRBD1	16	TGTGCCAGCGATCCGGGGACAGGCGCCCTTTGGGGCGTAGCTTTCTTT	CASDPGTGALWGVAFF
TRBV7-2	few	TRBJ2-3	TRBD1	14	TGTGCCAGCAGCCAGGGACAGCACACAGATACGCAGTATTTT	CASSQGQHTDTQYF
TRBV7-6	NA	TRBJ2-2	NA	15	TGTGCCAGCAGCATAGTAGGGGGGAACACCGGGGAGCTGTTTTTT	CASSIVGGNTGELFF
TRBV7-2	NA	TRBJ1-5	NA	15	TGTGCCAGCAGCGCGGACCCAAACCGGGGTCAGCCCCAGCATTTT	CASSADPNRGQPQHF
TRBV27	NA	TRBJ1-2	TRBD1	15	TGTGCCAGCAGTTTATTGGGTGGACAGGTCGATGGCTACACCTTC	CASSLLGGQVDGYTF
TRBV7-2	few	TRBJ2-5	NA	17	TGTGCCAGCAGCTTAGCCTCATATCGGGGGTCTCGGGAGACCCAGTACTTC	CASSLASYRGSRETQYF
TRBV28	NA	TRBJ2-2	NA	15	TGTGCCAGCAGTTTAGTTTCCGCAGGGACCGGGGAGCTGTTTTTT	CASSLVSAGTGELFF